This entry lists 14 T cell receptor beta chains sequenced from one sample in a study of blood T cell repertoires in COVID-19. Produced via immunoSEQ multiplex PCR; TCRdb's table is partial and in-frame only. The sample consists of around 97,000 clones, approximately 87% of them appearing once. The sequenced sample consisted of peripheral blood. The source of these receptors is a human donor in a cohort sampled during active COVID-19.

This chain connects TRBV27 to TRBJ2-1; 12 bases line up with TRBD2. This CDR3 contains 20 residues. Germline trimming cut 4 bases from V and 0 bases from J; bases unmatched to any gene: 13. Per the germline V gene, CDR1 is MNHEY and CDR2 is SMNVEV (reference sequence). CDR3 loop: CASSSSFLAGGPSSYNEQFF. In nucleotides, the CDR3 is TGTGCCAGCAGTTCATCCTTTCTAGCGGGAGGGCCAAGCTCCTACAATGAGCAGTTCTTC.

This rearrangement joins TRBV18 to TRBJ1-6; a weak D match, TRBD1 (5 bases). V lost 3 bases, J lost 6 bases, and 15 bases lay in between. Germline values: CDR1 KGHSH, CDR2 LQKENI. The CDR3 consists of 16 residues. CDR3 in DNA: TGTGCCAGCTCACCCTCGCCCCCGACAGTTAATTCACCCCTCCACTTT. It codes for CASSPSPPTVNSPLHF.

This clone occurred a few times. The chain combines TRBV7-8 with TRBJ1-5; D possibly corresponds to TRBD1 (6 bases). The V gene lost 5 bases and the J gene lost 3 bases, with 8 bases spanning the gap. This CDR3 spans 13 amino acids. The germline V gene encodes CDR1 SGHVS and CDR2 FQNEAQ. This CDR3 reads CASSRGPNQPQHF. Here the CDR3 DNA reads TGTGCCAGCAGCCGGGGGCCCAATCAGCCCCAGCATTTT.

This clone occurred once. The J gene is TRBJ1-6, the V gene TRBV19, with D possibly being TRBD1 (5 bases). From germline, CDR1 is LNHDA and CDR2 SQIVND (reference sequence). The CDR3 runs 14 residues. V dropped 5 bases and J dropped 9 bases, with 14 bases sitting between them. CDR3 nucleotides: TGTGCCAGTAGTGCAGGGTCGGGTGCTTCACCCCTCCACTTT. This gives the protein CASSAGSGASPLHF.

The chain's CDR3 is CASSRLEETQYF. CDR3 in DNA: TGTGCCAGCAGTCGGCTAGAGGAGACCCAGTACTTC. The chain couples TRBV6-5 to TRBJ2-5; no clear D gene. This CDR3 has 12 amino acids. Germline V gene data show CDR1 as MNHEY and CDR2 as SVGAGI. V was trimmed by 5 bases and J by 5 bases, leaving 9 bases between them.

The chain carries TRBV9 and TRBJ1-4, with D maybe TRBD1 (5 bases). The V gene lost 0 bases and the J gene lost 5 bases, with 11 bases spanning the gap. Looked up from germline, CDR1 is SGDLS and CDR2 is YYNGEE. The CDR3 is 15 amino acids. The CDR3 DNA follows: TGTGCCAGCAGCGTAGAGGGGATACCAAATGAAAAACTGTTTTTT. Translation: CASSVEGIPNEKLFF.

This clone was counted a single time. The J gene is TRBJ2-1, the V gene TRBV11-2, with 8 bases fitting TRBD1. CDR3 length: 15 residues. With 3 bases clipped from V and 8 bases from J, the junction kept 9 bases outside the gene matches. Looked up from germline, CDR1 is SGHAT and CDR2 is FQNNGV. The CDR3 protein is CASSFQGASVYEQFF. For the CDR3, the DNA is TGTGCCAGCAGCTTCCAGGGGGCGTCTGTCTATGAGCAGTTCTTC.

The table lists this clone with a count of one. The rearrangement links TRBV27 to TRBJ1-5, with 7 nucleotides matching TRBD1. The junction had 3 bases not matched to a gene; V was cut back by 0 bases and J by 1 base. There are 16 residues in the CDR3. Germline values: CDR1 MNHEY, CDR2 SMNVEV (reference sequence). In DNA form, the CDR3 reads TGTGCCAGCAGTTTATCCCCCAGGGGGAGCAATCAGCCCCAGCATTTT. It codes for CASSLSPRGSNQPQHF.

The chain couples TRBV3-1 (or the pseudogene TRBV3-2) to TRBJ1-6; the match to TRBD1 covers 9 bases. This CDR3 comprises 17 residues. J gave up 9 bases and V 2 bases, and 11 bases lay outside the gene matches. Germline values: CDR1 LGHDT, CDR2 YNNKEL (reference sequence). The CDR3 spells CASSQKLGTGLASPLHF. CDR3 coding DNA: TGTGCCAGCAGCCAAAAACTCGGGACAGGGTTGGCTTCACCCCTCCACTTT.

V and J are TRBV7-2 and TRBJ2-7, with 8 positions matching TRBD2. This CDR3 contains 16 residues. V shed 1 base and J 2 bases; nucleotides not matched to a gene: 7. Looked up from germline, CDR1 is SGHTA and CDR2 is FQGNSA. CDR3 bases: TGTGCCAGCAGCTTAGAACTAGCGGAGGCCCCCTACGAGCAGTACTTC. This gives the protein CASSLELAEAPYEQYF.

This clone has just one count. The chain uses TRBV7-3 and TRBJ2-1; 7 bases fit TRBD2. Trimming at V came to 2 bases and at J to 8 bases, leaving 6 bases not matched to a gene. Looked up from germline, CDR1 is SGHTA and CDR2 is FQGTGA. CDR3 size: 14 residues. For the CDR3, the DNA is TGTGCCAGCAGCTTAGCGGGAGTCGTTGATGAGCAGTTCTTC. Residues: CASSLAGVVDEQFF.

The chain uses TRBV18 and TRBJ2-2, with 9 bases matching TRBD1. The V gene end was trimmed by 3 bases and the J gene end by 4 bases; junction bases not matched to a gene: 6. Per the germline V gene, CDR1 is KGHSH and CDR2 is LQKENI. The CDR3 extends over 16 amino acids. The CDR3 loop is CASSPSGTGITGELFF. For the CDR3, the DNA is TGTGCCAGCTCACCCTCTGGGACAGGGATCACCGGGGAGCTGTTTTTT.

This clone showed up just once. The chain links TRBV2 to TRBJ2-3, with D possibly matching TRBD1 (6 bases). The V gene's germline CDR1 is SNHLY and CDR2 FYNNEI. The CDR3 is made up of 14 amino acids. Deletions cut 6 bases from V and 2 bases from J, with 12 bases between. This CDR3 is CASRKRGNTDTQYF. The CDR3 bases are TGTGCCAGCAGGAAAAGGGGGAACACAGATACGCAGTATTTT.

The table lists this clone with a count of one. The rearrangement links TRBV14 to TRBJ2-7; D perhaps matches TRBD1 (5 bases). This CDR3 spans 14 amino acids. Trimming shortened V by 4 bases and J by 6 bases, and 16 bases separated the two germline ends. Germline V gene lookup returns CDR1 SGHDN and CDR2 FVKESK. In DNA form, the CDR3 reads TGTGCCAGCAGCCTGACCTTGGTTAGGGGCGAGCAGTACTTC. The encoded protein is CASSLTLVRGEQYF. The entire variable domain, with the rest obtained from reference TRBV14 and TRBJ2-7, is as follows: EAGVTQFPSHSVIEKGQTVTLRCDPISGHDNLYWYRRVMGKEIKFLLHFVKESKQDESGMPNNRFLAERTGGTYSTLKVQPAELEDSGVYFCASSLTLVRGEQYFGPGTRLTVT.